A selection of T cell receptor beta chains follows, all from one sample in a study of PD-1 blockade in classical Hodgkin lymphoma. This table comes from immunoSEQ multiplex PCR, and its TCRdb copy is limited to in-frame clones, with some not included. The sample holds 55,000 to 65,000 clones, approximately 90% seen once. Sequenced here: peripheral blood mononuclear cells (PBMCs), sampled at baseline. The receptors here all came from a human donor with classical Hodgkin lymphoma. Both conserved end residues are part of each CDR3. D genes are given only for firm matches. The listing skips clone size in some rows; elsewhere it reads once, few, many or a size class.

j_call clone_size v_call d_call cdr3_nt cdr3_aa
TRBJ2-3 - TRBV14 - TGTGCCAGCAGCCAAGATTCGGCGGCACCCGACACAGATACGCAGTATTTT CASSQDSAAPDTDTQYF
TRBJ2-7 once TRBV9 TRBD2 TGTGCCAGCAGCCCCTCCGTGGGACTAGCGGGCGAGCAGTACTTC CASSPSVGLAGEQYF
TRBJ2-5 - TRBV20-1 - TGCAGTGCTAGAGATTCGCGGGCCCAGTACTTC CSARDSRAQYF
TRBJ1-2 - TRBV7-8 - TGTGCCAGCAGCTTAGGCGGGGAATATAGTGGCTACACCTTC CASSLGGEYSGYTF
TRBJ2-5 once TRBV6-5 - TGTGCCAGCAGTTACTCGAACGGGGCCCAAGAGACCCAGTACTTC CASSYSNGAQETQYF
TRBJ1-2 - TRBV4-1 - TGCGCCAGCAGCCACGCAGATGACTTCCCTCTCTTC CASSHADDFPLF
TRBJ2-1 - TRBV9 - TGTGCCAGCAGCGGTCTAGTCGATCCCTCCTACAATGAGCAGTTCTTC CASSGLVDPSYNEQFF
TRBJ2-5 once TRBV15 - TGTGCCACCAGCTTCTCGGCCCAAGAGACCCAGTACTTC CATSFSAQETQYF
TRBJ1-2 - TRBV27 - TGTGCCAGTCGGTGGGCAGGGGCACACTATGGCTACACCTTC CASRWAGAHYGYTF
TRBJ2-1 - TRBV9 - TGTGCCAGCAGCACGGTCCTCGGAGGTGAGCAGTTCTTC CASSTVLGGEQFF
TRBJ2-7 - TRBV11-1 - TGTGCCAGCAGCCACAGGGCCCCCTACGAGCAGTACTTC CASSHRAPYEQYF
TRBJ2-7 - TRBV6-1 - TGTGCCAGCAGTGGAAGTAGCGCTCTGTCCTACGAGCAGTACTTC CASSGSSALSYEQYF
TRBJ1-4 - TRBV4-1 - TGCGCCAGCTCCTTGACGGGTTATGAAAAACTGTTTTTT CASSLTGYEKLFF
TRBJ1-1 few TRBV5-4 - TGTGCCAGCAGCTCGGGGGGATTGGATGAAGCTTTCTTT CASSSGGLDEAFF
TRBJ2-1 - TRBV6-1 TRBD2 TGTGCCAGCAGACTAGGACTAGCGGTGGACAATGAGCAGTTCTTC CASRLGLAVDNEQFF
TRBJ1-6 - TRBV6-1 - TGTGCCAGCAGTGAAGGGGTGGGGGGCGACCCGAATTCACCCCTCCACTTT CASSEGVGGDPNSPLHF
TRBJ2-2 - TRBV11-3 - TGTGCCAGCAGCGTCGCAGGTACCGGGGAGCTGTTTTTT CASSVAGTGELFF
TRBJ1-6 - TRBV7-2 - TGTGCCAGCAGCTTGGATCTGGCAAATTCACCCCTCCACTTT CASSLDLANSPLHF
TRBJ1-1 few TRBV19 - TGTGCCAGTAGTATGTGGCAGCCTAACACTGAAGCTTTCTTT CASSMWQPNTEAFF
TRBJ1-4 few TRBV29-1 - TGCAGCGTTGTTGGGGGAAATGAAAAACTGTTTTTT CSVVGGNEKLFF
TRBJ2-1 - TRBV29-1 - TGCAGCGTGATACATTCGGGGGATGAGCAGTTCTTC CSVIHSGDEQFF
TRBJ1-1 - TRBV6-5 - TGTGCCAGCAGCGGCCGCGAAATGAACACTGAAGCTTTCTTT CASSGREMNTEAFF
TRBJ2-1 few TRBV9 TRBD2 TGTGCCAGCAGCCAAGCTTCTAGCGGGGGGCGGTACAATGAGCAGTTCTTC CASSQASSGGRYNEQFF
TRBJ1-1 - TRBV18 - TGTGCCAGCTCACCACCGATAAGGCTCACTGAAGCTTTCTTT CASSPPIRLTEAFF
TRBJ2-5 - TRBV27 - TGTGCCAGCAGTTTATATGGGGAGGAAGAGACCCAGTACTTC CASSLYGEEETQYF
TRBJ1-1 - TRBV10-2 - TGCGCCAGCAGTGAGGGATTCACTGAAGCTTTCTTT CASSEGFTEAFF
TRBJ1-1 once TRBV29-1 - TGCAGCGTTGAAGACAGAGGTGGCAGGCGCGGCACTGAAGCTTTCTTT CSVEDRGGRRGTEAFF
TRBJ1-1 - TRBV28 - TGTGCCAGCAAAGCCCCCGTGGCAGGGTTTTTCAACACTGAAGCTTTCTTT CASKAPVAGFFNTEAFF
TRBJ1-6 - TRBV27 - TGTGCCAGCAGTTTACAAGGAATACCCTTATATTCACCCCTCCACTTT CASSLQGIPLYSPLHF
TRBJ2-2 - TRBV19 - TGTGCCAGTCAGGACAGAAACACCGGGGAGCTGTTTTTT CASQDRNTGELFF
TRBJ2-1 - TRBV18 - TGTGCCAGCTCACCAGTCAGGGTAAGCTCCTACAATGAGCAGTTCTTC CASSPVRVSSYNEQFF